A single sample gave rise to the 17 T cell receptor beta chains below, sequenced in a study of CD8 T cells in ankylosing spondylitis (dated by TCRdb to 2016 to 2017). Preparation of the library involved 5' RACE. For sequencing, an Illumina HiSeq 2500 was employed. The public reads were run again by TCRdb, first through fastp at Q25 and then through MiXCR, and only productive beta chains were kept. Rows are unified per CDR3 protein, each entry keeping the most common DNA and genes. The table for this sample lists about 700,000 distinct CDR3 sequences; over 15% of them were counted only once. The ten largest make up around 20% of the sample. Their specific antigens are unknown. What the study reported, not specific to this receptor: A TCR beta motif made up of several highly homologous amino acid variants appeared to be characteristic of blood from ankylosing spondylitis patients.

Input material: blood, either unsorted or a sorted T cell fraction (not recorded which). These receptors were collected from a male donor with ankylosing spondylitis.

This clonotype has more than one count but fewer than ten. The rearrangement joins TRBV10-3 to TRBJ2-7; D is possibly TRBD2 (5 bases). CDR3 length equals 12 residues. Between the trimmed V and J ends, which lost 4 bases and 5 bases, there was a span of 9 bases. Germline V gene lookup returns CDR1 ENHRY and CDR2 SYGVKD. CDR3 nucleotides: TGTGCCATCAGTGTGGCCGGGGACGAGCAGTACTTC. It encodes CAISVAGDEQYF.

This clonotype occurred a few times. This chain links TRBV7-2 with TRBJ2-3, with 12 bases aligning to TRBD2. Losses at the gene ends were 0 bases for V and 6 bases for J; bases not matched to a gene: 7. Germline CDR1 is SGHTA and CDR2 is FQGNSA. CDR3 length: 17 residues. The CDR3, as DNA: TGTGCCAGCAGCTTAGCGTCGTCTAGCGGGAGGGCGGATACGCAGTATTTT. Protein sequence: CASSLASSSGRADTQYF.

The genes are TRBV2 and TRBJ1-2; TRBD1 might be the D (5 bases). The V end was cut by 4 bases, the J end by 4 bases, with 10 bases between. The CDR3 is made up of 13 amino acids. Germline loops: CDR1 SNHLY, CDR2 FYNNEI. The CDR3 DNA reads TGTGCCAGCAGTGGGGGGACTAGCTATGGCTACACCTTC. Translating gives CASSGGTSYGYTF. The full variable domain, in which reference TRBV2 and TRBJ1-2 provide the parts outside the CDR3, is EPEVTQTPSHQVTQMGQEVILRCVPISNHLYFYWYRQILGQKVEFLVSFYNNEISEKSEIFDDQFSVERPDGSNFTLKIRSTKLEDSAMYFCASSGGTSYGYTFGSGTRLTVV.

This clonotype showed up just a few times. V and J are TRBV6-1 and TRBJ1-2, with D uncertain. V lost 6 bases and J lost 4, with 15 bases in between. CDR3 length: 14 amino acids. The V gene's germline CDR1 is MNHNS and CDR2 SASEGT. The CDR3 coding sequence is TGTGCCAGCAGCCCCGGTCGTGTGGGCTATGGCTACACCTTC. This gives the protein CASSPGRVGYGYTF.

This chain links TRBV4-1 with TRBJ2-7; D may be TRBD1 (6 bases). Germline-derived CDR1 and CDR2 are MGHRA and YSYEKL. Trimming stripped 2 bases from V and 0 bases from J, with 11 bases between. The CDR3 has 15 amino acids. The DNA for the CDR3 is TGCGCCAGCAGCCAATTTACAGGGAGCTCCTACGAGCAGTACTTC. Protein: CASSQFTGSSYEQYF.

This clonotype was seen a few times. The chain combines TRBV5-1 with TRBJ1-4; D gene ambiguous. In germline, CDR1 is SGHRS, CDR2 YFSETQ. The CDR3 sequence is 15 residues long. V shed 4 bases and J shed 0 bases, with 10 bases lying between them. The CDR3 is CASSRDWTTNEKLFF. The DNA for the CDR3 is TGCGCCAGCAGCCGAGACTGGACAACTAATGAAAAACTGTTTTTT.

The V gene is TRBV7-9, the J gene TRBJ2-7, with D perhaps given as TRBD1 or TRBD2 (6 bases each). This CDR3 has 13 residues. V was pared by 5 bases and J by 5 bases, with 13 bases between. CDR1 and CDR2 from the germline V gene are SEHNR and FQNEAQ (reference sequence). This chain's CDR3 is CASSTGGLNEQYF. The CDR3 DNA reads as TGTGCCAGCAGCACCGGGGGCCTCAACGAGCAGTACTTC.

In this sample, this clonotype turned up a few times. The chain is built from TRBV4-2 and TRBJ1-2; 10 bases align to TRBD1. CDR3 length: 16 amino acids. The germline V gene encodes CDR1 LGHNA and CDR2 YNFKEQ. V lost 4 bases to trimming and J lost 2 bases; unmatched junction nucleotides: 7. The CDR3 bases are TGTGCCAGCAGCCCTCCGGGACAGGGGCGAAACTATGGCTACACCTTC. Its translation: CASSPPGQGRNYGYTF.

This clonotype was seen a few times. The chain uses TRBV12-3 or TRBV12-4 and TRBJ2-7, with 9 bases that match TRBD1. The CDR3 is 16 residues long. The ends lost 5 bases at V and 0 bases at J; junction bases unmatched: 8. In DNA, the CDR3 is TGTGCCAGCAGTCCTACACAGGGGGCTTACTCCTACGAGCAGTACTTC. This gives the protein CASSPTQGAYSYEQYF.

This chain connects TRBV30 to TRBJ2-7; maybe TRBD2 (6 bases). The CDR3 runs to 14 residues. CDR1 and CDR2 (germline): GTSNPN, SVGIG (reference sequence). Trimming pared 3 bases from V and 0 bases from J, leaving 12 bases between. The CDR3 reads CAWRTAGPSYEQYF. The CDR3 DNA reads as TGTGCCTGGAGAACGGCGGGACCCTCCTACGAGCAGTACTTC.

The CDR3: CASAHRVLKNTEAFF. The CDR3 nucleotides read TGTGCCAGCGCTCACAGGGTGTTAAAGAACACTGAAGCTTTCTTT. The chain is built from TRBV12-3 or TRBV12-4 and TRBJ1-1; possible D gene TRBD1, 6 bases. The CDR3 has 15 residues. V shed 8 bases and J shed 1 base, with 17 bases lying between them.

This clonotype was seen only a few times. For the CDR3, the DNA is TGTGCCAGCAGCCAAGGATCAGGAGTTCGAAAAGAGACCCAGTACTTC. Amino acid sequence: CASSQGSGVRKETQYF. The chain employs TRBV14 and TRBJ2-5; no firm D call. V dropped 1 base and J dropped 3 bases, with 15 bases sitting between them. This CDR3 is 16 amino acids long. From germline, CDR1 is SGHDN and CDR2 FVKESK.

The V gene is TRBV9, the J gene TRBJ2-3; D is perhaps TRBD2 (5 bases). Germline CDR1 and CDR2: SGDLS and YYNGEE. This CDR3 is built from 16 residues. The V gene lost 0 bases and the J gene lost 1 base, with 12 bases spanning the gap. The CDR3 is CASSVGAGTRTDTQYF. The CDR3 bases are TGTGCCAGCAGCGTAGGGGCGGGTACTCGCACAGATACGCAGTATTTT.

CDR3: CASSPSRAANTGELFF. DNA for the CDR3: TGTGCCAGCAGCCCCAGTAGGGCCGCGAACACCGGGGAGCTGTTTTTT. This rearrangement joins TRBV11-2 to TRBJ2-2; D ambiguous. The germline gives CDR1 SGHAT, CDR2 FQNNGV. This CDR3 is built from 16 residues. Trimming pared 5 bases from V and 0 bases from J, leaving 13 bases between.

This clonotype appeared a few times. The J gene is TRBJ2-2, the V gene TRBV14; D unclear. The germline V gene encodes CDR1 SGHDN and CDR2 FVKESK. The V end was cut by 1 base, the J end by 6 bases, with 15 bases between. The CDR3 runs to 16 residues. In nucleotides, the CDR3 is TGTGCCAGCAGCCAAGCTGAGTATCGGAATGCCGGGGAGCTGTTTTTT. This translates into CASSQAEYRNAGELFF. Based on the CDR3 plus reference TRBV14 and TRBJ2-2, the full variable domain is EAGVTQFPSHSVIEKGQTVTLRCDPISGHDNLYWYRRVMGKEIKFLLHFVKESKQDESGMPNNRFLAERTGGTYSTLKVQPAELEDSGVYFCASSQAEYRNAGELFFGEGSRLTVL.

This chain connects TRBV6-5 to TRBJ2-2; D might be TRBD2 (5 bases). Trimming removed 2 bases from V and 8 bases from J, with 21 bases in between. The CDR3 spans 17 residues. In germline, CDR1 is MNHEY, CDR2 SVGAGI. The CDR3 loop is CASSYARTRRRGGELFF. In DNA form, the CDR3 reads TGTGCCAGCAGTTACGCCCGGACTCGGAGGCGTGGGGGGGAGCTGTTTTTT.

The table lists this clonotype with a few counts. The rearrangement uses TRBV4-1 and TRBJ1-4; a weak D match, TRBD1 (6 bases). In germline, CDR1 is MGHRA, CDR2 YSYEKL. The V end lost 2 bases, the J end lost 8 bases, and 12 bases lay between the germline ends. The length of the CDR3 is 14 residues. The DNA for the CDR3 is TGCGCCAGCAGCCAATTTTCAGGGGTCGAAAAACTGTTTTTT. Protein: CASSQFSGVEKLFF.